These 23 T cell receptor beta chains came from one sample sequenced in a study of T-cell reconstitution after alpha-beta-depleted transplantation in children. Unique molecular identifiers were used in preparing the TCRbeta library. Via MiXCR, TCRdb re-called the PCR reads, giving one row per CDR3 protein. The table lists 450,000 to 550,000 distinct CDR3 sequences, about 10% of them singletons. The sequencing here drew on PBMCs, mostly from graft donor cells, taken 180 days after TCRalphabeta/CD19-depleted stem cell transplant. These receptors originate from a female patient aged 2-10 years who had a stem cell transplant for aplastic anemia, so the T cells may come from the graft donor.

CDR3 DNA sequence: TGCGCCAGCAGCCAAGGCCAGGGATCGGAGACCCAGTACTTC. This sequence encodes CASSQGQGSETQYF. The chain links TRBV4-1 to TRBJ2-5; D may be TRBD1 (5 bases). Germline V lookup: CDR1 MGHRA, CDR2 YSYEKL. The CDR3 is made up of 14 amino acids. V was pared by 1 base and J by 5 bases, with 11 bases between.

This clonotype turned up a few times. The chain is built from TRBV2 and TRBJ2-3; 11 nucleotides agree with TRBD2. J lost 2 bases, V lost 6 bases, and 7 bases had no gene match. CDR1 is SNHLY and CDR2 is FYNNEI in the germline V gene. This CDR3 is 16 amino acids long. The CDR3: CASRLLAGGHTDTQYF. The CDR3 coding sequence is TGTGCCAGCAGGCTTCTAGCGGGGGGCCACACAGATACGCAGTATTTT. The full variable domain, completed using reference TRBV2 and TRBJ2-3, is EPEVTQTPSHQVTQMGQEVILRCVPISNHLYFYWYRQILGQKVEFLVSFYNNEISEKSEIFDDQFSVERPDGSNFTLKIRSTKLEDSAMYFCASRLLAGGHTDTQYFGPGTRLTVL.

This clonotype occurred many times. The chain recombines TRBV5-1 with TRBJ2-7; a weak D match, TRBD2 (6 bases). Trimming left V 2 bases short and J 0 bases short, with 12 bases between. Germline CDR1 reads SGHRS; CDR2 reads YFSETQ. The CDR3 contains 15 residues. CDR3 sequence reads: CASSFGLAFSYEQYF. The DNA for the CDR3 is TGCGCCAGCAGCTTTGGGCTAGCGTTCTCCTACGAGCAGTACTTC.

This chain connects TRBV20-1 to TRBJ2-3, with TRBD2 identical over 11 bases. The CDR3 is 19 residues long. Germline-derived CDR1 and CDR2 are DFQATT and SNEGSKA (reference sequence). V lost 0 bases, J lost 3 bases, and 14 bases stayed unmatched. The CDR3 reads CSARDREFSLAGVTDTQYF. CDR3 in DNA: TGCAGTGCTAGAGATCGAGAATTTTCACTAGCGGGAGTGACAGATACGCAGTATTTT.

The gene calls are TRBV27 and TRBJ2-2; perhaps TRBD2 as D (6 bases). V was trimmed by 5 bases and J by 2 bases, leaving 12 bases between them. The CDR3 consists of 15 residues. The germline gives CDR1 MNHEY, CDR2 SMNVEV (reference sequence). CDR3 bases: TGTGCCAGCAGTACGGGACTCTCAAACACCGGGGAGCTGTTTTTT. It codes for CASSTGLSNTGELFF.

The chain is built from TRBV29-1 and TRBJ2-1, with D perhaps assigned TRBD1 or TRBD2 (6 bases each). V gave up 0 bases and J gave up 1 base, with 22 bases separating them. This CDR3 comprises 19 residues. CDR1 SQVTM and CDR2 ANQGSEA come from the germline V gene. CDR3 DNA: TGCAGCGTTGAAGATCCCCCGGGGGCGGGTTTTAGATCCTACAATGAGCAGTTCTTC. The encoded protein is CSVEDPPGAGFRSYNEQFF.

This chain links TRBV28 with TRBJ2-5; D may be TRBD1 or TRBD2 (6 bases each). Trimming cost V 3 bases and J 5 bases, with 22 bases left between them. This CDR3 spans 17 amino acids. Germline V gives CDR1 MDHEN, CDR2 SYDVKM. The CDR3 reads CASSLWAVRDRGETQYF. The DNA of the CDR3 is TGTGCCAGCAGTTTGTGGGCCGTGCGGGATAGGGGGGAGACCCAGTACTTC.

V usage is TRBV13 and J usage is TRBJ2-7; 13 bases agree with TRBD2. Germline lookup yields CDR1 PRHDT and CDR2 FYEKMQ (reference sequence). V lost 0 bases, J lost 6 bases, and 2 bases stayed unmatched. CDR3 size: 15 residues. The CDR3 nucleotides read TGTGCCAGCAGCTTAGGCACTAGCGGGAGGGGCGAGCAGTACGTC. Translation gives CASSLGTSGRGEQYV.

This clonotype was seen a few times. V gene TRBV24-1 combines with J gene TRBJ2-2, with 7 positions matching TRBD1. The CDR3 is 15 amino acids. Germline V gene sequence: CDR1 KGHDR, CDR2 SFDVKD. Losses at the gene ends were 9 bases for V and 2 bases for J; bases not matched to a gene: 8. CDR3 in DNA: TGTGCCACCGGAAGGACAGGCATCAACACCGGGGAGCTGTTTTTT. It translates to CATGRTGINTGELFF.

The J gene is TRBJ2-2, the V gene TRBV29-1; D is perhaps TRBD1 (5 bases). V gave up 6 bases and J gave up 0 bases, with 11 bases separating them. From germline, CDR1 is SQVTM and CDR2 ANQGSEA. The CDR3 length is 14 residues. DNA of the CDR3: TGCAGCGTAAACAGGCGTCCGAACACCGGGGAGCTGTTTTTT. This translates into CSVNRRPNTGELFF.

This clonotype was counted many times. The rearrangement joins TRBV29-1 to TRBJ2-1; TRBD2 agrees at 11 bases. Germline CDR1 is SQVTM and CDR2 is ANQGSEA. V shed 7 bases, J shed 8 bases, and the junction held 7 bases outside the gene matches. The CDR3 contains 13 residues. Here the CDR3 reads CSGGTSGLYEQFF. CDR3 in DNA: TGCAGCGGGGGGACTAGCGGTCTCTATGAGCAGTTCTTC.

The gene calls are TRBV18 and TRBJ2-3, with TRBD1 matching over 11 bases. The ends lost 4 bases at V and 0 bases at J; junction bases unmatched: 12. CDR3 length equals 19 residues. Germline CDR1 is KGHSH and CDR2 is LQKENI. This CDR3 is CASSHGRTGGARSTDTQYF. DNA of the CDR3: TGTGCCAGCTCACATGGTCGGACAGGGGGCGCGCGGAGCACAGATACGCAGTATTTT.

Many counts were recorded for this clonotype. This chain uses TRBV27 with TRBJ2-3, with D possibly matching TRBD1 (5 bases). Germline assignment: CDR1 MNHEY and CDR2 SMNVEV (reference sequence). The CDR3 totals 16 residues. V was clipped by 2 bases and J by 4 bases, with 16 bases between them. This chain's CDR3 is CASSLAPAGLADTQYF. The CDR3, as DNA: TGTGCCAGCAGTTTAGCCCCCGCAGGGCTTGCAGATACGCAGTATTTT.

The CDR3, as DNA: TGCGCCAGCAGCTTGACTAGCGGGAGCACCGGGGAGCTGTTTTTT. It translates to CASSLTSGSTGELFF. This rearrangement joins TRBV5-1 to TRBJ2-2, with 11 bases lining up with TRBD2. The CDR3 is 15 residues long. J gave up 4 bases and V 1 base, and 0 bases lay outside the gene matches. Germline loops: CDR1 SGHRS, CDR2 YFSETQ. Full variable domain (remainder filled in from reference TRBV5-1 and TRBJ2-2): KAGVTQTPRYLIKTRGQQVTLSCSPISGHRSVSWYQQTPGQGLQFLFEYFSETQRNKGNFPGRFSGRQFSNSRSEMNVSTLELGDSALYLCASSLTSGSTGELFFGEGSRLTVL.

This clonotype was observed a handful of times. V and J are TRBV14 and TRBJ1-1; 11 bases map to TRBD1. The ends lost 1 base at V and 6 bases at J; junction bases unmatched: 4. Germline-derived CDR1 and CDR2 are SGHDN and FVKESK. The CDR3 is 15 residues long. The CDR3, as DNA: TGTGCCAGCAGCCAAGGGGACAGGGGGATATCTGAAGCTTTCTTT. Amino acid sequence: CASSQGDRGISEAFF.

The chain is built from TRBV29-1 and TRBJ1-2; 9 bases map to TRBD1. Germline V gene data show CDR1 as SQVTM and CDR2 as ANQGSEA. This CDR3 spans 12 amino acids. The V and J ends lost 7 bases and 6 bases, in that order; junction bases with no gene match: 6. CDR3: CSAGQGNDGYTF. In nucleotides, the CDR3 is TGCAGCGCTGGACAGGGGAACGATGGCTACACCTTC. Filled out from reference TRBV29-1 and TRBJ1-2, the complete variable domain reads SAVISQKPSRDICQRGTSLTIQCQVDSQVTMMFWYRQQPGQSLTLIATANQGSEATYESGFVIDKFPISRPNLTFSTLTVSNMSPEDSSIYLCSAGQGNDGYTFGSGTRLTVV.

There are a few counts of this clonotype. V usage is TRBV5-1 and J usage is TRBJ2-1; TRBD2 aligns across 9 bases. CDR1 is SGHRS and CDR2 is YFSETQ in the germline V gene. The CDR3 totals 14 residues. The V segment lost 4 bases and the J segment 4 bases; nucleotides outside the gene matches: 3. The DNA of the CDR3 is TGCGCCAGCAGCGCCAGCGGGAGGTACAATGAGCAGTTCTTC. Amino acid sequence: CASSASGRYNEQFF.

This clonotype was recorded at least ten times. This chain connects TRBV5-1 to TRBJ2-4; possibly TRBD2 for D (6 bases). From germline, CDR1 is SGHRS and CDR2 YFSETQ. V was pared by 4 bases and J by 7 bases, with 18 bases between. The CDR3 loop spans 15 amino acids. This CDR3 is CASSAPDLGGNIQYF. The CDR3 nucleotides are TGCGCCAGCAGCGCCCCCGACCTGGGGGGTAACATTCAGTACTTC.

This chain uses TRBV20-1 with TRBJ2-1; 14 nucleotides agree with TRBD2. J lost 3 bases, V lost 3 bases, and 13 bases had no gene match. The germline CDR1 and CDR2 sequences are DFQATT and SNEGSKA (reference sequence). This CDR3 is built from 19 residues. The CDR3 nucleotides read TGCAGTGCTAGGGCTGGACTAGCGGGGGGCCGACAGAACTACAATGAGCAGTTCTTC. It yields the protein CSARAGLAGGRQNYNEQFF.

The V gene is TRBV10-3, the J gene TRBJ2-3, with D possibly matching TRBD2 (5 bases). Germline lookup yields CDR1 ENHRY and CDR2 SYGVKD. V gave up 4 bases and J gave up 2 bases, with 10 bases separating them. The CDR3 spans 14 residues. The CDR3: CAISVRGLTDTQYF. The CDR3 coding sequence is TGTGCCATCAGTGTCCGGGGTCTCACAGATACGCAGTATTTT.

This clonotype occurred a few times. This chain joins TRBV12-3 or TRBV12-4 and TRBJ2-3; D is uncertain. This CDR3 contains 12 residues. The V gene lost 5 bases and the J gene lost 5 bases, with 8 bases spanning the gap. CDR3 sequence reads: CASSPHLDTQYF. CDR3 nucleotides: TGTGCCAGCAGTCCCCACTTAGATACGCAGTATTTT.

Details on this clonotype: Possible read error: a much larger clone is one base away. The V and J genes are TRBV29-1 and TRBJ2-1; 8 nucleotides align to TRBD2. The CDR3 loop spans 13 amino acids. Germline CDR1 reads SQVTM; CDR2 reads ANQGSEA. The CDR3 region is CSVEGGGYTEQFF. CDR3 DNA sequence: TGCAGCGTTGAAGGCGGGGGGTACACTGAGCAGTTCTTC.

This clonotype was observed at least ten times. The J gene is TRBJ2-7, the V gene TRBV7-8; D possibly corresponds to TRBD1 (6 bases). Between the trimmed V and J ends, which lost 5 bases and 6 bases, there was a span of 14 bases. This CDR3 is built from 13 residues. Germline V gene lookup returns CDR1 SGHVS and CDR2 FQNEAQ. CDR3 amino acids: CASSPFTGTEQYF. The DNA for the CDR3 is TGTGCCAGCAGCCCATTTACAGGGACCGAGCAGTACTTC. The full variable domain, its missing parts supplied by reference TRBV7-8 and TRBJ2-7, is GAGVSQSPRYKVAKRGQDVALRCDPISGHVSLFWYQQALGQGPEFLTYFQNEAQLDKSGLPSDRFFAERPEGSVSTLKIQRTQQEDSAVYLCASSPFTGTEQYFGPGTRLTVT.